What follows describes a single T cell receptor beta chain. These data are taken from a study of blood T cell repertoires in COVID-19. Background on the study: The study drew acute and convalescent COVID-19 samples from the United States, Italy and Spain. PBMCs, B-cell-depleted T cells, or T cells provided the cDNA or gDNA that made up the material.

The CDR3 runs 19 residues. V dropped 1 base and J dropped 5 bases, with 24 bases sitting between them. Germline values: CDR1 LGHDT, CDR2 YNNKEL (reference sequence). As processed by the authors: Amplification with reference gene primers provided the estimates of nucleated cell counts. Generated by immunoSEQ multiplex PCR, the TCRdb table keeps only in-frame clones and is missing some. V and J calls and clone size are copied from that table; D and trimming were computed from the DNA. This table has a few hundred thousand clones, roughly 84% appearing once. The sample was peripheral blood. V is TRBV3-1 (or the pseudogene TRBV3-2) and J is TRBJ2-1, with D possibly being TRBD2 (5 bases). The TCR comes from a man aged 55 to 69 with acute or convalescent COVID-19. This CDR3 reads CASSQVPRGPSGDNNEQFF. For the CDR3, the DNA is TGTGCCAGCAGCCAAGTCCCCCGCGGACCGAGCGGAGACAACAATGAGCAGTTCTTC.